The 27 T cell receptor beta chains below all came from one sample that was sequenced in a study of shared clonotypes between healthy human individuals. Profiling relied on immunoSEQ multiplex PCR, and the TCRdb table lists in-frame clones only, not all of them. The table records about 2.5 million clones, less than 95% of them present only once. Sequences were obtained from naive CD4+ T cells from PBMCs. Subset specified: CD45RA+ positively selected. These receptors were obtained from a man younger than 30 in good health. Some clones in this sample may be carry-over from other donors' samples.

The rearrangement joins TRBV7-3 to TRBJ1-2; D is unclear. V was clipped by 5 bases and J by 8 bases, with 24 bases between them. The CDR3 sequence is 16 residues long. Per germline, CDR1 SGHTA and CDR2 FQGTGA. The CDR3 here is CASSLGPGNNYGGYTF. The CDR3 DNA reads TGTGCCAGCAGCCTAGGACCGGGGAATAACTATGGGGGCTACACCTTC.

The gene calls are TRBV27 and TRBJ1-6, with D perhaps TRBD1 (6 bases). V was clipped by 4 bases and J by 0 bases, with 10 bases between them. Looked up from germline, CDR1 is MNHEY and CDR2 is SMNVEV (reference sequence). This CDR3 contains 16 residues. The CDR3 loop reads CASSSRQDSYNSPLHF. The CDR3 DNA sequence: TGTGCCAGCAGTTCTCGACAGGACTCCTATAATTCACCCCTCCACTTT.

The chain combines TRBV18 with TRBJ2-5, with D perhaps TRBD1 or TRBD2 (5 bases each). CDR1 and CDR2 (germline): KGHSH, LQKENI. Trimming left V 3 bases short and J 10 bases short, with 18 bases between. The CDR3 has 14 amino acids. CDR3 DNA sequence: TGTGCCAGCTCACCCGAAAATGCCCGGGGCAGCCAGTACTTC. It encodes CASSPENARGSQYF.

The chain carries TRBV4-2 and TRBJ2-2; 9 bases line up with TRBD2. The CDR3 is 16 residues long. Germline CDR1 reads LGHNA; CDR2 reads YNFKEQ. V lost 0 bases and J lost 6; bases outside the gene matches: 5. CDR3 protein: CASSQDRGRAAGELFF. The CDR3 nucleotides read TGTGCCAGCAGCCAAGATCGCGGGAGGGCCGCCGGGGAGCTGTTTTTT.

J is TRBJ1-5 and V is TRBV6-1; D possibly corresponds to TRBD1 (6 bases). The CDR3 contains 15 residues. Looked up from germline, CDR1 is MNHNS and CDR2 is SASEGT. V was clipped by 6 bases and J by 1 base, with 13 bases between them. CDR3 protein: CASRGGARSNQPQHF. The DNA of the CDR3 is TGTGCCAGCAGGGGGGGGGCTCGCAGCAATCAGCCCCAGCATTTT.

CDR3 nucleotides: TGTGCCAGCAGCTTAGCGACAGAACAAGAGACCCAGTACTTC. Its protein is CASSLATEQETQYF. The genes are TRBV7-2 and TRBJ2-5; tentatively, D is TRBD1 (5 bases). Deletions cut 0 bases from V and 2 bases from J, with 7 bases between. The CDR3 runs 14 residues. Germline V gene sequence: CDR1 SGHTA, CDR2 FQGNSA.

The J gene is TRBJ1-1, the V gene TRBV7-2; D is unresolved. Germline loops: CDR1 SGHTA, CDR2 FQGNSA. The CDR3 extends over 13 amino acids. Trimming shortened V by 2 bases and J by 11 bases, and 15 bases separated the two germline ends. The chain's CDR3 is CASSLRKAEVAFF. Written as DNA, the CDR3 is TGTGCCAGCAGCTTACGAAAGGCAGAAGTGGCTTTCTTT.

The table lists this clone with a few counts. This chain's CDR3 is CASTSGRKETFF. The CDR3 nucleotides are TGTGCCAGCACGTCAGGGAGGAAGGAGACGTTTTTT. This chain uses TRBV28 with TRBJ1-4; TRBD1 might be the D (5 bases). CDR3 length equals 12 residues. From germline, CDR1 is MDHEN and CDR2 SYDVKM. The germline V and J ends were trimmed by 7 bases and 16 bases, with 19 bases remaining between them.

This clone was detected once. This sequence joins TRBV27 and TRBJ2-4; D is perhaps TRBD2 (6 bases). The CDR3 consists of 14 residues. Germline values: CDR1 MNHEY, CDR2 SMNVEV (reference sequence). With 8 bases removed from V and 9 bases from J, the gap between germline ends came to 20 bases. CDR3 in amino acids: CASGFRSGRPIQYF. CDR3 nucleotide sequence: TGTGCCAGCGGGTTCCGCTCGGGGAGGCCCATTCAGTACTTC.

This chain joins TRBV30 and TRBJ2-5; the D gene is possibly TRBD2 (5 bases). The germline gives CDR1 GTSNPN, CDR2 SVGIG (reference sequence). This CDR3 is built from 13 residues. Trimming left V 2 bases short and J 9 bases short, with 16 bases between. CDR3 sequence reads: CAWSLGSQRSQYF. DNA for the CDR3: TGTGCCTGGAGTTTGGGCTCGCAGCGGTCCCAGTACTTC.

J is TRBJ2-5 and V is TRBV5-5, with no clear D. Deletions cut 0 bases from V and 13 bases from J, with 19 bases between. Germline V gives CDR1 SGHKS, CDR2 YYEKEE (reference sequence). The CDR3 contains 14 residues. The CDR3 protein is CASSLAGDGVRRYF. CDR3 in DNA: TGTGCCAGCAGCTTGGCCGGCGACGGAGTGAGGCGGTACTTC. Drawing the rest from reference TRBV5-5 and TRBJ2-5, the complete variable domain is DAGVTQSPTHLIKTRGQQVTLRCSPISGHKSVSWYQQVLGQGPQFIFQYYEKEERGRGNFPDRFSARQFPNYSSELNVNALLLGDSALYLCASSLAGDGVRRYFGPGTRLLVL.

Here the CDR3 DNA reads TGTGCCAGCAGCTGGGCTGCTAGCGGGAGAAGCACAGATACGCAGTATTTT. Its translation is CASSWAASGRSTDTQYF. The chain is built from TRBV5-4 and TRBJ2-3; 10 positions agree with TRBD2. The CDR3 consists of 17 residues. V was pared by 3 bases and J by 0 bases, with 7 bases of the junction left unmatched. In germline, CDR1 is SGHNT, CDR2 YYREEE (reference sequence).

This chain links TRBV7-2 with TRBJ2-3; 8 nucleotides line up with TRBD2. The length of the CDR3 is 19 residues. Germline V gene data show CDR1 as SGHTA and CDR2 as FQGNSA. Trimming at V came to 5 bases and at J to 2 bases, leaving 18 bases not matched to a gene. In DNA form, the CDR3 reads TGTGCCAGCAGCCAAGAGCGCGGGAGGACAAGGGGGGACACAGATACGCAGTATTTT. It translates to CASSQERGRTRGDTDTQYF.

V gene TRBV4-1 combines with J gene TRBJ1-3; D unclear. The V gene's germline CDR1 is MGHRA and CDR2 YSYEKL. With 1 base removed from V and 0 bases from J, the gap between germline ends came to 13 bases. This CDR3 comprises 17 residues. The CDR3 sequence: CASSQGPMRDSGNTIYF. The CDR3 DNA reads TGCGCCAGCAGCCAAGGCCCGATGCGGGACTCTGGAAACACCATATATTTT.

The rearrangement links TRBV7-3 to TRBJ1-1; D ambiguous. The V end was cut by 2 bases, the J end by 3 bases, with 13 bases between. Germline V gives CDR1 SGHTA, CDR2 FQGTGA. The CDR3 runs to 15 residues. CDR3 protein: CASSLYHQSYTEAFF. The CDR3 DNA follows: TGTGCCAGCAGCTTATATCATCAGTCATACACTGAAGCTTTCTTT.

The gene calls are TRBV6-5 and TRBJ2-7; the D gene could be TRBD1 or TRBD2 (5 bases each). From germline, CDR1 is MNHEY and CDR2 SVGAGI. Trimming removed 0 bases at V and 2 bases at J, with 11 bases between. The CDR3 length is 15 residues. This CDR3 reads CASSYSIWGPYEQYF. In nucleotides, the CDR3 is TGTGCCAGCAGTTACTCGATTTGGGGACCCTACGAGCAGTACTTC.

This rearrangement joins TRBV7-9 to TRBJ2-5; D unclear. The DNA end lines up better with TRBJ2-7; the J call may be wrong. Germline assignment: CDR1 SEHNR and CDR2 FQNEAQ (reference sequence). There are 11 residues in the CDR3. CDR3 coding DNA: TGTGCCAGCAGCACTACTCACGAGCAGTACTTC. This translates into CASSTTHEQYF.

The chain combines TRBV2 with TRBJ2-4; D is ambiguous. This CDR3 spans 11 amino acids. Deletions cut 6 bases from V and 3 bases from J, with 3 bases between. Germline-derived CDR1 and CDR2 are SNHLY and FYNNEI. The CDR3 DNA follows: TGTGCCAGCAGGCTCAAAAACATTCAGTACTTC. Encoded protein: CASRLKNIQYF. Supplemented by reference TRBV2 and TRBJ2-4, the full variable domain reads EPEVTQTPSHQVTQMGQEVILRCVPISNHLYFYWYRQILGQKVEFLVSFYNNEISEKSEIFDDQFSVERPDGSNFTLKIRSTKLEDSAMYFCASRLKNIQYFGAGTRLSVL.

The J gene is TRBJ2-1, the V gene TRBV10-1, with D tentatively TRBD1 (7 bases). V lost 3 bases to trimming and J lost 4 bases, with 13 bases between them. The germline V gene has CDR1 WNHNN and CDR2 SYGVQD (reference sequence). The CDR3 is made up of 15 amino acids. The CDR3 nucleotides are TGCGCCAGCAGTGATGCGGGGACAGCTTACAATGAGCAGTTCTTC. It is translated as CASSDAGTAYNEQFF.

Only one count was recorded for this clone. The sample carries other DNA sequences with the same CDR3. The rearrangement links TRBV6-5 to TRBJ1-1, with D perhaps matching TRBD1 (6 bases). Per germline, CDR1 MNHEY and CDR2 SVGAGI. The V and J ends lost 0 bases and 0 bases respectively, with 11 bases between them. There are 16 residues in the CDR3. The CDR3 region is CASSYSGGRVNTEAFF. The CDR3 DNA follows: TGTGCCAGCAGTTACTCGGGGGGCAGGGTGAACACTGAAGCTTTCTTT.

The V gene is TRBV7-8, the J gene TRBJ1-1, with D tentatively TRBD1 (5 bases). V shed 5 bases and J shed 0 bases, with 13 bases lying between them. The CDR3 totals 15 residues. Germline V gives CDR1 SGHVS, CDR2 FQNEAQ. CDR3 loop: CASSPRGTVNTEAFF. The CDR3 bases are TGTGCCAGCAGCCCGCGCGGGACGGTGAACACTGAAGCTTTCTTT.

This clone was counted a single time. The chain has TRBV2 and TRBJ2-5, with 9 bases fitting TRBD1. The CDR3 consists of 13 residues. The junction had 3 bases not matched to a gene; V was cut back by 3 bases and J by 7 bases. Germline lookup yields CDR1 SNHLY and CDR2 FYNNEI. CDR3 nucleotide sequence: TGTGCCAGCAGTGATAGGGGACAGGGGACCCAGTACTTC. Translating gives CASSDRGQGTQYF.

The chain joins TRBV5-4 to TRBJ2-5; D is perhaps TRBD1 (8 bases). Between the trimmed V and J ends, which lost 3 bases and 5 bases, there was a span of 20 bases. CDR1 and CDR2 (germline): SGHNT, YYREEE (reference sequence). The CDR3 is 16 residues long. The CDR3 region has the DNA TGTGCCAGCAGCTCCACAGGGGGGGCCTCAGGGGAGACCCAGTACTTC. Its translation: CASSSTGGASGETQYF. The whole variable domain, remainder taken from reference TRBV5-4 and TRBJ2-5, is ETGVTQSPTHLIKTRGQQVTLRCSSQSGHNTVSWYQQALGQGPQFIFQYYREEENGRGNFPPRFSGLQFPNYSSELNVNALELDDSALYLCASSSTGGASGETQYFGPGTRLLVL.

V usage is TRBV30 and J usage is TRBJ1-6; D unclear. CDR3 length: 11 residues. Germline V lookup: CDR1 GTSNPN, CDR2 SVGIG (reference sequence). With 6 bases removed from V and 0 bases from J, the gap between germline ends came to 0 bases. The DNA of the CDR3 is TGTGCCTGCTCCTATAATTCACCCCTCCACTTT. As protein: CACSYNSPLHF. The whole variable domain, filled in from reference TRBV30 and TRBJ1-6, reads SQTIHQWPATLVQPVGSPLSLECTVEGTSNPNLYWYRQAAGRGLQLLFYSVGIGQISSEVPQNLSASRPQDRQFILSSKKLLLSDSGFYLCACSYNSPLHFGNGTRLTVT.

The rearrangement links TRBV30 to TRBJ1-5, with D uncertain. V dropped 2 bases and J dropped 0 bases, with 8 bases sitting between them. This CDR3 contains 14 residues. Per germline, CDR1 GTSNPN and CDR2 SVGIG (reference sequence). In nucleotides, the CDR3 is TGTGCCTGGAGTACAACAAGTAGCAATCAGCCCCAGCATTTT. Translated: CAWSTTSSNQPQHF.

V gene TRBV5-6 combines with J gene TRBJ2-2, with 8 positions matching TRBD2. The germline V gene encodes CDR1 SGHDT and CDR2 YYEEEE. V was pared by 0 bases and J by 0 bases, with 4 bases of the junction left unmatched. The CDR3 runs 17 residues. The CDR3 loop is CASSLEVSGANTGELFF. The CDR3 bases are TGTGCCAGCAGCTTGGAGGTTAGCGGGGCGAACACCGGGGAGCTGTTTTTT.

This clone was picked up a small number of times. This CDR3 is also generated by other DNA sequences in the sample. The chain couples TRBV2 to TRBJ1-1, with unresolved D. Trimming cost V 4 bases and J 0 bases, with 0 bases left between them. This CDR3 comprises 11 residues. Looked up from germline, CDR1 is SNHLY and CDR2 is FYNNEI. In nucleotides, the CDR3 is TGTGCCAGCAGTGTGAACACTGAAGCTTTCTTT. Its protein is CASSVNTEAFF. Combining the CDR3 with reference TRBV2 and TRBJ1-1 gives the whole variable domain EPEVTQTPSHQVTQMGQEVILRCVPISNHLYFYWYRQILGQKVEFLVSFYNNEISEKSEIFDDQFSVERPDGSNFTLKIRSTKLEDSAMYFCASSVNTEAFFGQGTRLTVV.